The present entry profiles one TCR beta chain with its context. Clones were sequenced by immunoSEQ multiplex PCR, and TCRdb holds only the in-frame ones, with some missing. Among about 36,000 clones listed, 91% were seen once. This sample is drawn from a study of T cell changes during pregnancy in multiple sclerosis. This CDR3 has 18 residues. Germline V gene data show CDR1 as MDHEN and CDR2 as SYDVKM. Unmatched junction bases numbered 12, after V lost 6 bases and J lost 7 bases. J is TRBJ2-4 and V is TRBV28, with 16 positions matching TRBD2. This TCR was recovered from a female donor in good health, enrolled as a control in a pregnancy study. The sample in question was CD4+ T cells from peripheral blood mononuclear cells, obtained in the second trimester of pregnancy. CDR3 in DNA: TGTGCCAGCAGAGACACCCCCGGGACTAGCGGGAGGGGGAACATTCAGTACTTC. This encodes CASRDTPGTSGRGNIQYF.